A selection of T cell receptor beta chains follows, all from one sample in a study of regulatory T cells in long-lasting Graves disease. TCRdb called the multiplex PCR reads again in MiXCR, with one record for every CDR3 protein. Here the sample spans hundreds of thousands of distinct CDR3 sequences, about 15% being singletons. These records were also assigned to another study, of T cells in Graves' hyperthyroidism and ophthalmopathy.

Sample: peripheral blood mononuclear cells (PBMCs), taken at new diagnosis, from a patient treated with antithyroid drugs. The source is a woman aged 35 to 49 with Graves disease. The CDR3 runs from the conserved cysteine through the conserved F or W. The D gene is left open where the match is weak. Size is omitted from some rows. Given values are once, few, many or a class for expanded clones.

d_gene: TRBD1
abundance: many
v_gene: TRBV10-3
j_gene: TRBJ2-7
CDR3aa: CAISEGTGHYEQYF
CDR3nt: TGTGCCATCAGTGAAGGGACAGGACACTACGAGCAGTACTTC

d_gene: TRBD2
abundance: .
v_gene: TRBV29-1
j_gene: TRBJ2-3
CDR3aa: CSFRDGRLAGRTDTQYF
CDR3nt: TGCAGCTTTCGGGACGGCCGTTTAGCGGGGCGCACAGATACGCAGTATTTT

d_gene: .
abundance: .
v_gene: TRBV27
j_gene: TRBJ2-3
CDR3aa: CASSPRGLSSTDTQYF
CDR3nt: TGTGCCAGCAGTCCAAGGGGCTTGTCTAGCACAGATACGCAGTATTTT

d_gene: .
abundance: many
v_gene: TRBV19
j_gene: TRBJ1-1
CDR3aa: CASSPGDRVANTEAFF
CDR3nt: TGTGCCAGTAGTCCCGGCGACCGGGTAGCGAACACTGAAGCTTTCTTT

d_gene: TRBD2
abundance: many
v_gene: TRBV14
j_gene: TRBJ2-7
CDR3aa: CASSQDGRAYEQYF
CDR3nt: TGTGCCAGCAGCCAAGATGGGAGGGCTTACGAGCAGTACTTC

d_gene: TRBD1
abundance: many
v_gene: TRBV11-3
j_gene: TRBJ1-1
CDR3aa: CASSRDSPEAFF
CDR3nt: TGTGCCAGCAGTCGGGACAGCCCTGAAGCTTTCTTT

d_gene: .
abundance: many
v_gene: TRBV11-3
j_gene: TRBJ2-1
CDR3aa: CASSLEGKEQFF
CDR3nt: TGTGCCAGCAGCTTAGAGGGCAAGGAGCAGTTCTTC

d_gene: .
abundance: many
v_gene: TRBV3-1
j_gene: TRBJ2-2
CDR3aa: CASSELLAGELFF
CDR3nt: TGTGCCAGCAGCGAATTACTAGCCGGGGAGCTGTTTTTT

d_gene: TRBD2
abundance: few
v_gene: TRBV27
j_gene: TRBJ2-2
CDR3aa: CASSSTSGTNTGELFF
CDR3nt: TGTGCCAGCAGTTCGACTAGCGGAACTAACACCGGGGAGCTGTTTTTT

d_gene: .
abundance: many
v_gene: TRBV28
j_gene: TRBJ1-5
CDR3aa: CASSKGPLVSNQPQHF
CDR3nt: TGTGCCAGCAGTAAAGGCCCTTTAGTCAGCAATCAGCCCCAGCATTTT